The TCR beta chain under discussion was sequenced for a study of blood T cell repertoires in COVID-19. Study context: The United States, Italy and Spain supplied acute and convalescent COVID-19 samples. T cells, B-cell-depleted T cells, or PBMCs provided the cDNA or gDNA that served as material.

The CDR3 is 14 residues long. Between the trimmed V and J ends, which lost 3 bases and 2 bases, there was a span of 10 bases. The germline gives CDR1 LNHDA, CDR2 SQIVND (reference sequence). In the authors' methods: Nucleated cell counts were estimated from reference gene primer amplification. The method was immunoSEQ multiplex PCR; TCRdb's version includes in-frame clones alone and lacks a portion of them. V, J and clone size were drawn from that table, and D and trimming were deduced from the DNA. Here the sample spans about 160,000 clones, under 95% being singletons. The source of this sequence is a man aged 18 to 30 with acute or convalescent COVID-19. The chain links TRBV19 to TRBJ2-5; D is uncertain. Input material: peripheral blood. The CDR3 DNA reads TGTGCCAGTAGTATCGGTCCGACACAAGAGACCCAGTACTTC. Translated, it gives CASSIGPTQETQYF.